The source of this T cell receptor (beta chain) is a study of long-term antiretroviral therapy in people with HIV. The assay, immunoSEQ v3.0, was run at survey level. Produced via immunoSEQ multiplex PCR; TCRdb's table is partial and in-frame only. The sample shows fewer than 20,000 clones, less than 80% of them seen only once. The J segment lost 0 bases and the V segment lost 1 base, leaving 5 bases of the junction unmatched. This CDR3 is 16 amino acids long. CDR1 SGHRS and CDR2 YFSETQ come from the germline V gene. The material was unsorted PBMCs, obtained 0.3 years after starting antiretroviral therapy. The TCR was taken from a woman aged 50 to 65 with HIV. The V and J genes are TRBV5-1 and TRBJ2-7; 9 nucleotides match TRBD1. DNA of the CDR3: TGCGCCAGCAGCTTGTGGGGACAGGGCTTCTCCTACGAGCAGTACTTC. It is translated as CASSLWGQGFSYEQYF.